This T cell receptor (beta chain) was observed in a study of cytomegalovirus exposure and HLA in healthy donors. Vbeta (60) and Jbeta (13) primers were used in the PCR. Method: immunoSEQ multiplex PCR; TCRdb's copy keeps in-frame clones and lacks some. Among more than 110,000 clones listed, 82% were seen once. For this clone: Its antigen remains unknown.

The donors gave bone marrow, and they were healthy. Study observations and caveats: Later on, an analysis tied around 17,000 TCR beta sequences to HLA alleles at 0.05 false discovery rate. In a later analysis, HLA-associated TCR beta chains were more clonally expanded than equally common others.

Material for sequencing was PBMCs. This receptor was obtained from a man aged 25-45 years in good health and CMV-seropositive.

In DNA, the CDR3 is TGTGCCAGCAAGGATTTTACAGGGTTGAGTCCCCAGTACTTC. Translation: CASKDFTGLSPQYF. The genes are TRBV6-1 and TRBJ2-5; TRBD1 is a possible D gene (6 bases). CDR3 length: 14 amino acids. Germline V gives CDR1 MNHNS, CDR2 SASEGT. V was pared by 7 bases and J by 9 bases, with 21 bases between.